This TCR beta chain was found in a study of shared clonotypes between healthy human individuals. Overall study findings and caveats: The generation probabilities recorded for non-shared clonotypes fell below those of clonotypes shared by all four donors. Only blood underwent sampling, and tissue repertoires likely differ.

Trimming removed 3 bases from V and 0 bases from J, with 5 bases in between. The germline V gene encodes CDR1 SEHNR and CDR2 FQNEAQ (reference sequence). The CDR3 is 13 amino acids. The donors, healthy adults who were HIV-negative, had experienced no recent acute infections or vaccinations. Here immunoSEQ multiplex PCR was the method, and the copy in TCRdb shows in-frame clones only, minus some. Of a few million clones in the sample, approximately 96% are singletons; the top ten hold around 0.13%. A note on this clone: The antigen is undetermined.

The sample was naive CD4+ T cells sorted from blood. Subset reported: CD45RA+ positively selected. This rearrangement joins TRBV7-9 to TRBJ2-5; D unclear. The origin of this receptor is a man between 18 and 29 years old in good health. Here the CDR3 reads CASSFQYQETQYF. CDR3 sequence (DNA): TGTGCCAGCAGCTTCCAGTACCAAGAGACCCAGTACTTC.